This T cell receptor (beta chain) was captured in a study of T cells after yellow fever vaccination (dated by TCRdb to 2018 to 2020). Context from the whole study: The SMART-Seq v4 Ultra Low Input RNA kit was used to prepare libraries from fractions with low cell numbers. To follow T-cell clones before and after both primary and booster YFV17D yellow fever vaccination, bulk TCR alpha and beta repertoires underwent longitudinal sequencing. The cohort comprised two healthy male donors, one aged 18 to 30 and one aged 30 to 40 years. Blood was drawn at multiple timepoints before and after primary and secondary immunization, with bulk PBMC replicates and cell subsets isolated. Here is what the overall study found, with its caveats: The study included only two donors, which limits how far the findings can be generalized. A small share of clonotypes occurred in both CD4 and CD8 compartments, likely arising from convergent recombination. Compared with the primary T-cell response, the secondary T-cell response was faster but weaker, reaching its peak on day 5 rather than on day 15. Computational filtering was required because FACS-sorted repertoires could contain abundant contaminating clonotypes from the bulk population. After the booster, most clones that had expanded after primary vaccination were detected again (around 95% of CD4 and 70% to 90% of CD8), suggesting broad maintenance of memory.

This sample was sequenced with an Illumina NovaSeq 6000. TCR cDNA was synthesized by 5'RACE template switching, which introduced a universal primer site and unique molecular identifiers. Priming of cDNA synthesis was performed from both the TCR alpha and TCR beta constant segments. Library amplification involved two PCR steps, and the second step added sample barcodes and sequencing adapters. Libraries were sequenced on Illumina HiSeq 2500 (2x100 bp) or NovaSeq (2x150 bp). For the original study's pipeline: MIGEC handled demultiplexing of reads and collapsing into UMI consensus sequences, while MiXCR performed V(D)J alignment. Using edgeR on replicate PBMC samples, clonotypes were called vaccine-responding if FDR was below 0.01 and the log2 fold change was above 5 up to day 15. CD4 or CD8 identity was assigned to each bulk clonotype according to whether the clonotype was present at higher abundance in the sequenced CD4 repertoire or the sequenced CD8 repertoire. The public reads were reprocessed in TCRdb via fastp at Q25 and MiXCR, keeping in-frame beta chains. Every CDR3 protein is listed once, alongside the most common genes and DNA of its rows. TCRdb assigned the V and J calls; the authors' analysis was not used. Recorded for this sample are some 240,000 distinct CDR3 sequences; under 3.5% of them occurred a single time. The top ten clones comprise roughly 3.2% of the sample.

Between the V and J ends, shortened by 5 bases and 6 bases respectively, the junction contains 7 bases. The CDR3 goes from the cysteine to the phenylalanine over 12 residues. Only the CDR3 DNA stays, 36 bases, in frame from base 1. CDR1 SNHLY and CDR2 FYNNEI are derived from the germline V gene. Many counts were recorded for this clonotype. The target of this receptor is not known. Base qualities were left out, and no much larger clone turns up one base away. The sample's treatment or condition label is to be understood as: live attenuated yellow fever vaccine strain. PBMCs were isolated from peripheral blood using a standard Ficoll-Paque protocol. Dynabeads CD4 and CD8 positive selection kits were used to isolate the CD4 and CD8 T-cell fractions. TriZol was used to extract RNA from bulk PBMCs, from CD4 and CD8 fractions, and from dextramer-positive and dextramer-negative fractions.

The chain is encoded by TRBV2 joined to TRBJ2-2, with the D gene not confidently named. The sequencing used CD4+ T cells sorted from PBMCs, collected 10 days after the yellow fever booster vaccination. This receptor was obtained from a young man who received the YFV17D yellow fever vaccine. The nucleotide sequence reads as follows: TGTGCCAGCAGTTACGTCCCCGGGGAGCTGTTTTTT. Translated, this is CASSYVPGELFF.